What follows is one TCR beta chain and its context. Its antigen is unidentified. Reverse transcribing all isolated RNA meant expressed TCRB transcripts were sequenced. Repertoires were generated with immunoSEQ multiplex PCR, while TCRdb's copy carries only in-frame clones and drops some. The table includes approximately 360,000 clones, roughly 12% detected once. In germline, CDR1 is MNHEY, CDR2 SVGAGI. V lost 4 bases, J lost 6 bases, and 4 bases stayed unmatched. CDR3 size: 15 residues. The source of the sample is a study of beta chain features in type 1 diabetes. Study-wide findings and caveats: Moderate but significant shortening of TCRB CDR3s was recorded in all four CD4+ subsets from Type 1 diabetes patients.

Purities over 95% were achieved in all sorted populations. The chain joins TRBV6-5 to TRBJ2-1; TRBD2 aligns across 12 bases. Input material: naive CD4+ T cells from blood. This TCR derives from a woman aged 18-29 years with type 1 diabetes. The CDR3 loop is CASSSGLAGPNEQFF. In DNA, the CDR3 is TGTGCCAGCAGTTCCGGACTAGCGGGGCCCAATGAGCAGTTCTTC.